The T cell receptor beta chain under discussion was sequenced for a study of read filtering for tumor transcriptome and immune sequencing. In the study overall: R-ISS stage counts were under 10 for I, roughly 15 for II, 7 for III.

Germline assignment: CDR1 SGHNT and CDR2 YYREEE (reference sequence). Trimming removed 2 bases from V and 9 bases from J, with 12 bases in between. The CDR3 sequence is 13 residues long. Molecular barcoded adaptors covering alpha/delta and beta/gamma chains were used on 400 to 450 ng RNA. TCRdb reanalysed the reads using MiXCR and keeps one entry per CDR3 protein. This sample has over 50,000 distinct CDR3 sequences; about 21% occur once, and the top ten carry over 11%. In this sample, this clonotype turned up many times. The TCR was taken from a donor at least 40 years old with multiple myeloma. Material for sequencing was a population of CD138-negative cells sorted from bone marrow. The gene calls are TRBV5-4 and TRBJ2-1; a possible D gene is TRBD1 (6 bases). CDR3 in amino acids: CASSLQGFGEQFF. For the CDR3, the DNA is TGTGCCAGCAGCTTACAGGGTTTCGGTGAGCAGTTCTTC. Full variable domain (outside the CDR3, taken from reference TRBV5-4 and TRBJ2-1): ETGVTQSPTHLIKTRGQQVTLRCSSQSGHNTVSWYQQALGQGPQFIFQYYREEENGRGNFPPRFSGLQFPNYSSELNVNALELDDSALYLCASSLQGFGEQFFGPGTRLTVL.